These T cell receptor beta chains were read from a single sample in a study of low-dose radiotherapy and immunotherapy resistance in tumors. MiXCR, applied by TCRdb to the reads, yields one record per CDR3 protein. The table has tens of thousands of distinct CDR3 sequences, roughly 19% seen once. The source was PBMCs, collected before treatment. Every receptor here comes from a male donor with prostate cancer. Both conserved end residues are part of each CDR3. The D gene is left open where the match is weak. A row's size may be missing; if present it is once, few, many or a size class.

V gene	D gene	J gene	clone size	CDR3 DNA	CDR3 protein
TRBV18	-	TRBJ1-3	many	TGTGCCAGCTCGCCCGATCGAAACACCATATATTTT	CASSPDRNTIYF
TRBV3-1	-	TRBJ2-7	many	TGTGCCAGCCGAGGGCAAAACTACGAGCAGTACTTC	CASRGQNYEQYF
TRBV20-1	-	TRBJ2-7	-	TGCAGTGCTAGAGGGAGGGAGGTTCACCTTCGAAACTCCTACGAGCAGTACTTC	CSARGREVHLRNSYEQYF
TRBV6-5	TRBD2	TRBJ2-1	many	TGTGCCAGCAAAACGGGACTAGCGGTTAATGAGCAGTTCTTC	CASKTGLAVNEQFF
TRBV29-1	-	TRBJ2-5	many	TGCAGCGTGGCTACTCACTTGACACAAGAGACCCAGTACTTC	CSVATHLTQETQYF
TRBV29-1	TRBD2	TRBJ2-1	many	TGCAGCGTTCCCTTACAAAGGACTAGCAACAATGAGCAGTTCTTC	CSVPLQRTSNNEQFF
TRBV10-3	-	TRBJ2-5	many	TGTGCCATCAGTGAGGGTGTGGGGGGAGGTCGAGAGACCCAGTACTTC	CAISEGVGGGRETQYF
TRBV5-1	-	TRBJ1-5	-	TGCGCCAGCAGCTTGACGGGGGGACGACAGCCCCAGCATTTT	CASSLTGGRQPQHF
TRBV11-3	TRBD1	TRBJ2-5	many	TGTGCCAGCAGCCGTGGACAGGGGAGGCAAGAGACCCAGTACTTC	CASSRGQGRQETQYF
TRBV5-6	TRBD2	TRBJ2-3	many	TGTGCCAGCAGCTCCCCGAGCGGGGGGATCACCGGAGATACGCAGTATTTT	CASSSPSGGITGDTQYF
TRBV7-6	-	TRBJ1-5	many	TGTGCCAGCAGCTTACTTGGGGGTGGTCTCCAGCCCCAGCATTTT	CASSLLGGGLQPQHF
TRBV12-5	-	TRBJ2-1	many	TGTGCTAGTGGTACAGGGACGGGCTACAATGAGCAGTTCTTC	CASGTGTGYNEQFF
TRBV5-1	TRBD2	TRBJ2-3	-	TGCGCCAGCAGCCCGTTAGCGGGGGGAGGCTCAGATACGCAGTATTTT	CASSPLAGGGSDTQYF
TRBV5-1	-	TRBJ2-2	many	TGCGCCAGCAGCTTGGGGACAGCAAGTGCGAACACCGGGGAGCTGTTTTTT	CASSLGTASANTGELFF
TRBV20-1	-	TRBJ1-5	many	TGCAGTGCTAGCTCCGGGTATAGCAATCAGCCCCAGCATTTT	CSASSGYSNQPQHF
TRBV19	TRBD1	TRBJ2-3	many	TGTGCCAGTAGTTCCTTGACAGGGGGTTTAGGCGCAGATACGCAGTATTTT	CASSSLTGGLGADTQYF
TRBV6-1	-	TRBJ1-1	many	TGTGCCAGCAGTGAAAGGAGAGCAGGGGTTAGGAGGAACACTGAAGCTTTCTTT	CASSERRAGVRRNTEAFF
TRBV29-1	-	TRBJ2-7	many	TGCAGCGTTGAAGATAAGTCACTCTACGAGCAGTACTTC	CSVEDKSLYEQYF
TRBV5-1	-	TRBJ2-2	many	TGTGCCAGCAGCTTCCGGGCCGCGAACACCGGGGAGCTGTTTTTT	CASSFRAANTGELFF
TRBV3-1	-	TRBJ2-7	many	TGTGCCAGCAGCTCACGGAGGGTGCAGTACTTC	CASSSRRVQYF
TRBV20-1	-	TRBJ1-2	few	TGCAGTGCTAGTTCTCCAGGGGCCCCTAACTATGGCTACACCTTC	CSASSPGAPNYGYTF
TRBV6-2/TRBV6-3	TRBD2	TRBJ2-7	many	TGTGCCAGCAGCTCCCTCCTAGCGGGGGGGCTCTACGAGCAGTACTTC	CASSSLLAGGLYEQYF
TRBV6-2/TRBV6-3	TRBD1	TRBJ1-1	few	TGTGCCAGCAGTCGAACTTTTCAATCAACAGGGGGCGAAGCTTTCTTT	CASSRTFQSTGGEAFF
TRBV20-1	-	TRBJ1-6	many	TGCAGTGCAGGGGTGGGTTCACCCCTCCACTTT	CSAGVGSPLHF
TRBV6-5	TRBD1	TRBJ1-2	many	TGTGCCAGTAAACAGGGGGACCTCTATGGCTACACCTTC	CASKQGDLYGYTF
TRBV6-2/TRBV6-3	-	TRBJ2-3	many	TGTGCCAGCAGTTACGAGAATTACGATACGCAGTATTTT	CASSYENYDTQYF
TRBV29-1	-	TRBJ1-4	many	TGCAGCGTTGAACGCTGGGACGCAACTAATGAAAAACTGTTTTTT	CSVERWDATNEKLFF
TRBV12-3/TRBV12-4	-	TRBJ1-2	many	TGTGCCAGCAGTCGAGACAGGCGATATGGCTACACCTTC	CASSRDRRYGYTF
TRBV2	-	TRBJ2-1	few	TGTGCCAGCAGTGGACCCTCGGGGGTCCTCTACAATGAGCAGTTCTTC	CASSGPSGVLYNEQFF
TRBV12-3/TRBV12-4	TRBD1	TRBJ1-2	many	TGTGCCAGCAGTCGACAGGGAGGAACTAACTATGGCTACACCTTC	CASSRQGGTNYGYTF
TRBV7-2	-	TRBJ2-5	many	TGTGCCAGCAGCTTAGCCCGAGAAGAGACCCAGTACTTC	CASSLAREETQYF
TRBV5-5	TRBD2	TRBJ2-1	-	TGCGCCAGCAGCTTGGGACTAAGGCGGTCCTACAATGAGCAGTTCTTC	CASSLGLRRSYNEQFF
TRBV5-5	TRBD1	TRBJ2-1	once	TGTGCCAGCAGCTCTCGAAATACCGGGACAGGGGGCTCCCTAAGCTCCTATGAGCAGTTCTTC	CASSSRNTGTGGSLSSYEQFF
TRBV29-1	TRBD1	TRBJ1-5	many	TGCAGCGTTCGTACAGGGGTGGGTCAGCCCCAGCATTTT	CSVRTGVGQPQHF
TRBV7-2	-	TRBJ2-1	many	TGTGCCAGCAGCTTAAATTTGGGGAGCTCCTACAATGAGCAGTTCTTC	CASSLNLGSSYNEQFF
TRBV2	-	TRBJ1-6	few	TGTGCCAGCAGTGGACAAATGAGTAATTCACCCCTCCACTTT	CASSGQMSNSPLHF
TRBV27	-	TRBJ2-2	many	TGTGCCAGCAGTAACACAGGGTTTGGCGGGGAGCTGTTTTTT	CASSNTGFGGELFF
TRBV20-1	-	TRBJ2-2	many	TGCAGTGCTCGGGCTGGCGGGGAGCTGTTTTTT	CSARAGGELFF
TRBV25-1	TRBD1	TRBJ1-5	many	TGTGCCAGCAGTGAAGAGGGGGACAGGGATAGCAATCAGCCCCAGCATTTT	CASSEEGDRDSNQPQHF
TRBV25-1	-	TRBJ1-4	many	TGTGCCAGCAGTGTATGGGGCTTCACTAATGAAAAACTGTTTTTT	CASSVWGFTNEKLFF
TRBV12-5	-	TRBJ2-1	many	TGTGCTAGTGGTTACCCCAGGGGGGCTCTATACTACAATGAGCAGTTCTTC	CASGYPRGALYYNEQFF
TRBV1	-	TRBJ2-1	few	TGCACCAGCAGCCCGGGGAATGAGCAGTTCTTC	CTSSPGNEQFF
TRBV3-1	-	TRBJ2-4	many	TGTGCCAGCAGCCTTGCACCGAAAAACATTCAGTACTTC	CASSLAPKNIQYF
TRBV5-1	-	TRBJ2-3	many	TGCGCCAGCAGCTTGGAAGGAGGGGGGTCAGATACGCAGTATTTT	CASSLEGGGSDTQYF
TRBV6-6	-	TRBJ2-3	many	TGTGCCAGCAGTTACATCCGCGTCGGCACAGATACGCAGTATTTT	CASSYIRVGTDTQYF
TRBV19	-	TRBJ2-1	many	TGTGCCAGTAGTATAAGGGTAGCGGCAAACAATGAGCAGTTCTTC	CASSIRVAANNEQFF